This is a list of T cell receptor beta chains from one sample in a study of technical replicates of blood from a handful of donors. The table came from immunoSEQ multiplex PCR; TCRdb's copy has only in-frame clones and leaves some out. The sample lists approximately 73,000 clones, about 95% occurring once. Input material: T cells isolated from PBMCs. The receptors derive from a human donor in good health. Both conserved end residues are part of each CDR3. D genes are given only for firm matches. The size of a clone is reported for some rows only, either as once, few or many, or as a class for expanded clones.

size	V	D	J	DNA	CDR3
NA	TRBV5-4	TRBD1	TRBJ1-6	TGTGCCAGCAGCTTGGCCCAGACAGGGGGCGCCTATAATTCACCCCTCCACTTT	CASSLAQTGGAYNSPLHF
NA	TRBV18	TRBD1	TRBJ1-1	TGTGCCAGCTCACTCCGTAGGGGACAGGGTGGGACTGAAGCTTTCTTT	CASSLRRGQGGTEAFF
NA	TRBV11-3	TRBD2	TRBJ2-3	TGTGCCAGCAGCTCTTGGACTAGCGGGAGCGCGGGTACGCAGTATTTT	CASSSWTSGSAGTQYF
NA	TRBV11-2	TRBD1	TRBJ2-7	TGTGCCAGCAGGGGTTTGACAGGGGCTTACGAGCAGTACTTC	CASRGLTGAYEQYF
NA	TRBV18	NA	TRBJ2-7	TGTGCCAGCTCACCGGGCTCCGGAAGAAACGAGCAGTACTTC	CASSPGSGRNEQYF
NA	TRBV5-6	TRBD2	TRBJ2-2	TGTGCCAGCAGCGACCAGACTAGCGGGGGGGCTCACGGGGAGCTGTTTTTT	CASSDQTSGGAHGELFF
few	TRBV9	NA	TRBJ2-2	TGTGCCAGCAGCGGAAACGAGCGTTACACCGGGGAGCTGTTTTTT	CASSGNERYTGELFF
NA	TRBV7-9	TRBD1	TRBJ1-1	TGTGCCAGCAGCTTATTGGCAGGGGGCGCGGGTACTGAAGCTTTCTTT	CASSLLAGGAGTEAFF
NA	TRBV28	TRBD1	TRBJ1-2	TGTGCCAGCAGATCCAGGGGGATTAACTATGGCTACACCTTC	CASRSRGINYGYTF
NA	TRBV5-1	TRBD2	TRBJ2-3	TGCGCCAGCAGCTCAGGACTAGCGGGAGTGTCAGATACGCAGTATTTT	CASSSGLAGVSDTQYF
NA	TRBV2	NA	TRBJ1-5	TGTGCCAGCAAAGAGACTAATAATCAGCCCCAGCATTTT	CASKETNNQPQHF
NA	TRBV4-1	NA	TRBJ1-5	TGCGCCAGTGGAACGGGGGGGGGATTCAATCAGCCCCAGCATTTT	CASGTGGGFNQPQHF
NA	TRBV28	TRBD2	TRBJ2-7	TGTGCCAGCAGCTGGGGGGGTCTGGATGGGCAGTACTTC	CASSWGGLDGQYF
NA	TRBV20-1	NA	TRBJ2-7	TGCAGTGCTGCCTACTACGAGCAGTACTTC	CSAAYYEQYF
NA	TRBV10-2	NA	TRBJ2-3	TGCGCCAGCAGTGAGCGGGGAGATACGCAGTATTTT	CASSERGDTQYF
NA	TRBV4-2	NA	TRBJ1-4	TGTGCCAGCAGCCAAACCACCCCAGATTGGGAAAAACTGTTTTTT	CASSQTTPDWEKLFF
NA	TRBV5-6	NA	TRBJ2-7	TGTGCCAGCAGCTTGGCCGGGGACAAACTCTACGAGCAGTACTTC	CASSLAGDKLYEQYF
NA	TRBV7-7	TRBD1	TRBJ2-2	TGTGCTAGCAGCTTATCCTTTCCCGGGACAGGGGAACCCGGGGAGCTGTTTTTT	CASSLSFPGTGEPGELFF
NA	TRBV18	NA	TRBJ1-5	TGTGCCAGCTCCACACGGACAGCTATCTTTAGCAATCAGCCCCAGCATTTT	CASSTRTAIFSNQPQHF
once	TRBV2	NA	TRBJ1-4	TGTGCCAGCAGTGGACCGCCCAGGGCCCCTAGGGAAAAACTGTTTTTT	CASSGPPRAPREKLFF
NA	TRBV6-5	NA	TRBJ1-3	TGTGCCAGCAGCCTCTCCCTTCGCTCTGGAAACACCATATATTTT	CASSLSLRSGNTIYF
NA	TRBV28	NA	TRBJ1-1	TGTGCCAGCAGAGGACTTCTTGGAGCTTTCTTT	CASRGLLGAFF
NA	TRBV5-1	TRBD2	TRBJ2-1	TGCGCCAGCAGCTTGGGCGGGACTAGCGGGAACAATGAGCAGTTCTTC	CASSLGGTSGNNEQFF
NA	TRBV7-6	NA	TRBJ1-5	TGTGCCAGCAGCTTAGCGCCGGGCAATCAGCCCCAGCATTTT	CASSLAPGNQPQHF
once	TRBV5-1	NA	TRBJ1-5	TGCGCCAGCAGCCAGGACAGTCATCAGCCCCAGCATTTT	CASSQDSHQPQHF
NA	TRBV10-2	TRBD2	TRBJ2-7	TGCGCCAGCAGGGGTCTAGCGGGAGAAGGCGAGCAGTACTTC	CASRGLAGEGEQYF
NA	TRBV5-1	TRBD2	TRBJ2-3	TGCGCCAGCAGCCCCTATAGCGGGGGGCGCACAGATACGCAGTATTTT	CASSPYSGGRTDTQYF
once	TRBV7-9	TRBD1	TRBJ1-2	TGTGCCAGCAGCTTAGCTTGGGGGACAGAAGTAGGATTTCTCTATGGCTACACCTTC	CASSLAWGTEVGFLYGYTF